Following are 21 T cell receptor beta chains from one sample sequenced in a study of T cell responses to AZD1222 COVID-19 vaccine. Data came from immunoSEQ multiplex PCR; TCRdb stores just in-frame clones and leaves some out. The sample has around 78,000 clones; roughly 90% are singletons. The sample in question was peripheral blood, obtained 28 days after the second AZD1222 dose. These receptors all stem from an adult who received the AZD1222 COVID-19 vaccine.

The chain links TRBV5-1 to TRBJ1-1, with unresolved D. This CDR3 comprises 11 residues. V was clipped by 6 bases and J by 4 bases, with 7 bases between them. In germline, CDR1 is SGHRS, CDR2 YFSETQ. CDR3 DNA sequence: TGCGCCAGCAACGAAGGCACTGAAGCTTTCTTT. Translation: CASNEGTEAFF.

This sequence joins TRBV6-5 and TRBJ2-1; maybe TRBD2 (6 bases). This CDR3 has 15 amino acids. Germline V gene sequence: CDR1 MNHEY, CDR2 SVGAGI. Trimming left V 5 bases short and J 2 bases short, with 13 bases between. The CDR3 here is CASSPDYQPYNEQFF. The CDR3 DNA reads as TGTGCCAGCAGTCCGGACTACCAACCCTACAATGAGCAGTTCTTC.

The chain couples TRBV5-1 to TRBJ2-7, with D possibly TRBD2 on 5 matching bases. V was trimmed by 4 bases and J by 2 bases, leaving 13 bases between them. The germline V gene has CDR1 SGHRS and CDR2 YFSETQ. The length of the CDR3 is 14 residues. CDR3 region: CASSLSSGTYEQYF. For the CDR3, the DNA is TGCGCCAGCAGCCTATCCTCCGGGACCTACGAGCAGTACTTC.

The chain combines TRBV7-4 with TRBJ1-1; no firm D call. Trimming shortened V by 1 base and J by 5 bases, and 14 bases separated the two germline ends. In germline, CDR1 is SGHVT, CDR2 SQSDAQ. The length of the CDR3 is 15 residues. CDR3 region: CASSLEVQARTEAFF. The CDR3 nucleotides read TGTGCCAGCAGCTTAGAGGTACAAGCAAGGACTGAAGCTTTCTTT.

The V and J genes are TRBV28 and TRBJ2-7; maybe TRBD1 (6 bases). V lost 6 bases to trimming and J lost 5 bases, with 14 bases between them. Per germline, CDR1 MDHEN and CDR2 SYDVKM. The CDR3 extends over 13 amino acids. In DNA, the CDR3 is TGTGCCAGCAGCCCGTGGGGGCACCACGAGCAGTACTTC. It encodes CASSPWGHHEQYF. The complete variable domain, with remaining parts taken from reference TRBV28 and TRBJ2-7, reads DVKVTQSSRYLVKRTGEKVFLECVQDMDHENMFWYRQDPGLGLRLIYFSYDVKMKEKGDIPEGYSVSREKKERFSLILESASTNQTSMYLCASSPWGHHEQYFGPGTRLTVT.

This chain uses TRBV5-5 with TRBJ2-7; D is unresolved. This CDR3 has 14 residues. Germline lookup yields CDR1 SGHKS and CDR2 YYEKEE (reference sequence). Deletions cut 2 bases from V and 5 bases from J, with 14 bases between. In DNA form, the CDR3 reads TGTGCCAGCAGCTTTTCCCCGGGTTCGGACGAGCAGTACTTC. As protein: CASSFSPGSDEQYF.

The rearrangement joins TRBV5-5 to TRBJ2-7; 9 nucleotides agree with TRBD2. This CDR3 region has 15 residues. The germline CDR1 and CDR2 sequences are SGHKS and YYEKEE (reference sequence). J lost 0 bases, V lost 0 bases, and 1 base had no gene match. This CDR3 is CASSLELAGSYEQYF. For the CDR3, the DNA is TGTGCCAGCAGCTTGGAACTAGCGGGCTCCTACGAGCAGTACTTC. Looking up the rest from reference TRBV5-5 and TRBJ2-7 gives the full variable domain: DAGVTQSPTHLIKTRGQQVTLRCSPISGHKSVSWYQQVLGQGPQFIFQYYEKEERGRGNFPDRFSARQFPNYSSELNVNALLLGDSALYLCASSLELAGSYEQYFGPGTRLTVT.

The chain carries TRBV18 and TRBJ1-3; D is perhaps TRBD1 (5 bases). The V gene's germline CDR1 is KGHSH and CDR2 LQKENI. V lost 1 base, J lost 0 bases, and 16 bases lay in between. This CDR3 comprises 18 residues. CDR3 protein: CASSPRGTQGHSGNTIYF. CDR3 bases: TGTGCCAGCTCACCACGGGGAACCCAGGGCCACTCTGGAAACACCATATATTTT.

This clone has just one count. The chain couples TRBV11-2 to TRBJ2-7; D is undetermined. Germline CDR1 reads SGHAT; CDR2 reads FQNNGV. The ends were cut back, 1 base at V and 2 bases at J, with 15 bases in the middle. CDR3 length: 16 residues. CDR3 residues: CASSLGWASRTYEQYF. In nucleotides, the CDR3 is TGTGCCAGCAGCTTAGGTTGGGCTAGTCGGACCTACGAGCAGTACTTC.

The chain is built from TRBV29-1 and TRBJ1-5; 8 positions agree with TRBD1. The germline gives CDR1 SQVTM, CDR2 ANQGSEA. The CDR3 consists of 14 residues. With V trimmed by 6 bases and J by 4 bases, 8 bases remained unmatched. DNA of the CDR3: TGCAGCGTAACCGGGACAGGAGGTAATCAGCCCCAGCATTTT. Residues: CSVTGTGGNQPQHF.

The V call is TRBV7-9, the J call TRBJ1-4; 10 bases align to TRBD1. The length of the CDR3 is 12 residues. Looked up from germline, CDR1 is SEHNR and CDR2 is FQNEAQ (reference sequence). The CDR3: CAEGQGNEKLFF. The CDR3 region has the DNA TGTGCGGAGGGACAGGGGAATGAAAAACTGTTTTTT.

This rearrangement joins TRBV6-4 to TRBJ1-5; the D is unclear. This CDR3 spans 14 amino acids. Germline loops: CDR1 MRHNA, CDR2 SNTAGT. V was shortened by 3 bases and J by 1 base, with 7 bases between the two germline ends. CDR3 amino acids: CASSEKLSNQPQHF. Written as DNA, the CDR3 is TGTGCCAGCAGTGAAAAGTTGAGCAATCAGCCCCAGCATTTT.

The chain combines TRBV6-5 with TRBJ1-2; no definite D call. The V end lost 7 bases, the J end lost 2 bases, and 11 bases lay between the germline ends. The CDR3 is made up of 13 amino acids. Germline V gives CDR1 MNHEY, CDR2 SVGAGI. The CDR3 DNA is TGTGCCAGCACGTCTACATTCAACTATGGCTACACCTTC. It yields the protein CASTSTFNYGYTF.

This clone appeared once. V and J are TRBV27 and TRBJ1-1; D is uncertain. Germline V gene sequence: CDR1 MNHEY, CDR2 SMNVEV (reference sequence). The CDR3 covers 14 residues. Trimming pared 0 bases from V and 4 bases from J, leaving 9 bases between. Here the CDR3 DNA reads TGTGCCAGCAGTTTATCGCGGGGAGGCACTGAAGCTTTCTTT. The encoded protein is CASSLSRGGTEAFF.

The chain recombines TRBV28 with TRBJ2-1, with 7 positions matching TRBD2. The CDR3 is 15 amino acids. V lost 6 bases and J lost 5; bases outside the gene matches: 10. CDR1 is MDHEN, CDR2 SYDVKM, per germline. CDR3 protein: CASSPTPGLHNEQFF. The CDR3 coding sequence is TGTGCCAGCAGCCCGACGCCGGGACTACACAATGAGCAGTTCTTC.

The chain couples TRBV2 to TRBJ2-2; 8 nucleotides match TRBD2. Germline CDR1 and CDR2: SNHLY and FYNNEI. The CDR3 is 15 amino acids. The V gene end was trimmed by 10 bases and the J gene end by 5 bases; junction bases not matched to a gene: 12. The DNA for the CDR3 is TGTGCCACCGGGAGGGAGGGGTCTCCAACCGGGGAGCTGTTTTTT. Translating gives CATGREGSPTGELFF. Looking up the rest from reference TRBV2 and TRBJ2-2 gives the full variable domain: EPEVTQTPSHQVTQMGQEVILRCVPISNHLYFYWYRQILGQKVEFLVSFYNNEISEKSEIFDDQFSVERPDGSNFTLKIRSTKLEDSAMYFCATGREGSPTGELFFGEGSRLTVL.

With respect to this clone: At one end the junction does not follow the germline gene, possibly because of a read error. This chain connects TRBV12-3 or TRBV12-4 to TRBJ1-2; the D gene is possibly TRBD1 (5 bases). The CDR3 sequence is 13 residues long. DNA of the CDR3: TGTGCCAGCAGCTTAGGGGCCCACTATGGCTACACCTTC. Protein: CASSLGAHYGYTF.

The rearrangement joins TRBV2 to TRBJ2-2, with D possibly being TRBD1 (6 bases). V lost 7 bases and J lost 5, with 14 bases in between. This CDR3 has 14 amino acids. CDR1 SNHLY and CDR2 FYNNEI come from the germline V gene. CDR3 in DNA: TGTGCCAGCAAGAGGACAGAAGGTACCGGGGAGCTGTTTTTT. This gives the protein CASKRTEGTGELFF.

This chain uses TRBV6-5 with TRBJ2-7; possible D gene TRBD2, 6 bases. The germline V gene has CDR1 MNHEY and CDR2 SVGAGI. The CDR3 is made up of 13 amino acids. Trimming left V 10 bases short and J 5 bases short, with 18 bases between. CDR3 protein: CATPRGGEDEQYF. The CDR3 DNA sequence: TGTGCCACCCCCCGGGGAGGAGAAGACGAGCAGTACTTC.

The V gene is TRBV7-2, the J gene TRBJ1-4, with D uncertain. The CDR3 has 14 residues. CDR1 is SGHTA and CDR2 is FQGNSA in the germline V gene. Trimming pared 1 base from V and 8 bases from J, leaving 11 bases between. CDR3 protein: CASSLDGGYEKLFF. The CDR3 DNA sequence: TGTGCCAGCAGCTTAGACGGAGGATACGAAAAACTGTTTTTT.

The genes are TRBV19 and TRBJ1-2; D is unclear. This CDR3 has 12 amino acids. The germline V gene encodes CDR1 LNHDA and CDR2 SQIVND (reference sequence). The ends were cut back, 8 bases at V and 4 bases at J, with 11 bases in the middle. The CDR3: CASEGYRYGYTF. The CDR3 region has the DNA TGTGCCAGTGAAGGGTACCGCTATGGCTACACCTTC.